One sample yielded the 13 T cell receptor beta chains listed below, sequenced in a study of tumor and adjacent non-tumor tissue in lung cancer. Three rounds of nested PCR, following a modified ARM-PCR protocol, produced the TCRbeta library. Via MiXCR, TCRdb re-called the multiplex PCR reads, giving one row per CDR3 protein. In the table there are approximately 76,000 distinct CDR3 sequences, 65% to 75% of which are singletons. No cell sorting was done before RNA was extracted from the tissue. Source material: lung tumor tissue. Every receptor here comes from a woman in her seventies with non-small cell lung cancer.

Details on this clonotype: This CDR3 fails to terminate in the conserved phenylalanine or tryptophan, so it likely reflects a read error. The chain combines TRBV7-8 with TRBJ1-5, with D maybe TRBD1 (6 bases). Germline V gene sequence: CDR1 SGHVS, CDR2 FQNEAQ. The CDR3 totals 14 residues. In DNA form, the CDR3 reads TGTGCCAGCACTCGTGAGAGGGACAATCAGTCCCAGCATTAT. It codes for CASTRERDNQSQHY.

This clonotype was seen more than once but under ten times. V gene TRBV28 combines with J gene TRBJ1-1; tentative D call: TRBD1 (6 bases). This CDR3 is built from 12 residues. The V and J ends lost 6 bases and 4 bases respectively, with 9 bases between them. Germline-derived CDR1 and CDR2 are MDHEN and SYDVKM. The CDR3 region is CASRTGGTEAFF. In DNA form, the CDR3 reads TGTGCCAGCAGGACAGGAGGCACTGAAGCTTTCTTT.

Only a few counts were recorded for this clonotype. An end of the junction does not agree with germline; a read error may underlie this. This chain links TRBV4-2 with TRBJ2-7; the match to TRBD2 covers 10 bases. This CDR3 spans 22 amino acids. Germline lookup yields CDR1 LGHNA and CDR2 YNFKEQ. CDR3 DNA sequence: TGTGCCAGCAGCCAAGTTTTCATCAGGTTACTAGCGGGATTACCGAGCTCCTACGGGCAGTGCTTC. It encodes CASSQVFIRLLAGLPSSYGQCF.

In the case of this clonotype: Germline is not matched at one junction end, which may reflect a read error. The V and J genes are TRBV7-8 and TRBJ2-5; D is possibly TRBD2 (5 bases). Germline-derived CDR1 and CDR2 are SGHVS and FQNEAQ. The CDR3 spans 14 residues. The CDR3 protein is CASSLTIAKETQYF. The CDR3 DNA follows: TGCGCCAGCAGCCTGACTATCGCCAAAGAGACCCAGTACTTC.

On this clonotype itself: One end of the junction fails to match germline, which may point to a read error. V gene TRBV10-2 combines with J gene TRBJ2-3; TRBD2 aligns across 8 bases. Germline CDR1 WSHSY, CDR2 SAAADI. The CDR3 is made up of 16 amino acids. This CDR3 reads CASVLASGWQGDTQYF. DNA of the CDR3: TGCGCCAGCGTTTTGGCTAGCGGGTGGCAGGGAGATACGCAGTACTTT.

This clonotype showed up many times. The chain couples TRBV28 to TRBJ2-7; 13 nucleotides agree with TRBD2. V lost 6 bases, J lost 0 bases, and 8 bases stayed unmatched. Germline V gene data show CDR1 as MDHEN and CDR2 as SYDVKM. This CDR3 is 17 amino acids long. CDR3 in amino acids: CASSIIGTSGNSYEQYF. The CDR3 DNA reads as TGTGCCAGCAGCATCATCGGGACTAGCGGGAACTCCTACGAGCAGTACTTC.

Comments on this clonotype: Just one base apart from a much larger clone, this may be a read error. V is TRBV7-9 and J is TRBJ1-4, with no clear D. The ends were cut back, 5 bases at V and 0 bases at J, with 10 bases in the middle. Germline CDR1 and CDR2: SEHNR and FQNEAQ (reference sequence). This CDR3 contains 15 residues. The CDR3 loop is CASSPTLATNEKLFF. CDR3 DNA sequence: TGTGCCAGCAGCCCCACTCTTGCAACTAATGAAAAACTGTTTTTT.

Regarding this clonotype: The CDR3 ends on some other residue instead of the conserved phenylalanine or tryptophan, so this is likely a read error. The rearrangement links TRBV4-1 to TRBJ1-1; D may be TRBD1 (6 bases). The CDR3 sequence is 14 residues long. Per germline, CDR1 MGHRA and CDR2 YSYEKL. Here the CDR3 reads CASGHRTENTEAFL. In nucleotides, the CDR3 is TGCGCCAGCGGCCACCGGACAGAGAACACTGAAGCTTTCCTC.

This clonotype has at least ten counts. The rearrangement links TRBV6-1 to TRBJ2-5, with 7 bases that match TRBD1. The length of the CDR3 is 13 residues. Losses at the gene ends were 10 bases for V and 1 base for J; bases not matched to a gene: 6. CDR1 MNHNS and CDR2 SASEGT come from the germline V gene. CDR3 nucleotides: TGTGCCATGGGACAGTCATTCCAAGAGACCCAGTACTTC. Translated, it gives CAMGQSFQETQYF.

Remarks on this clonotype: With a much larger clone just one base away, this may be a read error. This chain joins TRBV20-1 and TRBJ2-5, with D unresolved. CDR3 length: 11 amino acids. Trimming took 8 bases from V and 0 from J, leaving 7 bases between them. CDR1 and CDR2 (germline): DFQATT, SNEGSKA (reference sequence). CDR3 protein: CSTQDQETQYF. The CDR3 DNA reads as TGCAGTACCCAGGACCAAGAGACCCAGTACTTC.

On this clonotype itself: One end of the junction fails to match germline, which may point to a read error. This rearrangement joins TRBV28 to TRBJ1-2, with a weak D call TRBD1 (5 bases). Germline-derived CDR1 and CDR2 are MDHEN and SYDVKM. This CDR3 is 14 amino acids long. CDR3 DNA: TGTGTCAGCAAGTCGGGACCGAACAACTATGGCTACACATTC. Residues: CVSKSGPNNYGYTF.

This clonotype was detected many times. The gene calls are TRBV4-1 and TRBJ2-3; 9 bases align to TRBD2. This CDR3 is 17 amino acids long. Looked up from germline, CDR1 is MGHRA and CDR2 is YSYEKL. Germline trimming cut 0 bases from V and 5 bases from J; bases unmatched to any gene: 9. CDR3 coding DNA: TGCGCCAGCAGCCAAGATAGGGCTAGCGGGATGGTAGATACGCAGTATTTT. Its translation: CASSQDRASGMVDTQYF.

About this clonotype itself: The germline gene is not matched at one end of the junction; a read error may be the cause. The V and J genes are TRBV5-4 and TRBJ2-1; 8 bases are a match to TRBD1. The CDR3 length is 15 residues. The V gene's germline CDR1 is SGHNT and CDR2 YYREEE (reference sequence). CDR3 region: CVSSLDRESYNEQSF. The DNA for the CDR3 is TGTGTCAGCAGCTTGGACAGGGAATCCTACAATGAGCAGTCCTTC.